This TCR beta chain stems from a study of blood T cell repertoires in COVID-19. The CDR3 sequence is 15 residues long. V dropped 5 bases and J dropped 7; count of bases not matched to a gene: 9. Germline lookup yields CDR1 ENHRY and CDR2 SYGVKD. While infection was still active, Seattle patients were enrolled and then followed longitudinally. In the original workflow: Scientists estimated how many nucleated cells there were by amplifying reference gene primers. Clones were read by immunoSEQ multiplex PCR, and TCRdb kept only the in-frame ones, dropping some. V, J and clone size are taken as reported in that table, and D and trimming were inferred from the DNA itself. Of about 210,000 clones listed, approximately 80% were seen once; the top ten hold under 10%.

Sequencing used peripheral blood. The receptor was isolated from a woman aged 80 or over with COVID-19, enrolled during active disease. The chain joins TRBV10-3 to TRBJ1-2; 11 bases are shared with TRBD1. The CDR3 region has the DNA TGTGCCATCAGTAATTTAGGACAGGGGGCCTTTGGCTACACCTTC. Protein product: CAISNLGQGAFGYTF.